The table lists the clone carrying this TCR beta chain with a few counts. What it binds is not known. This specimen belongs to a study of T cells after yellow fever vaccination. Study as a whole: Fractions of low cell number were prepared using SMART-Seq v4 Ultra Low Input.

The CDR3 totals 12 residues. Germline CDR1 KGHSH, CDR2 LQKENI. V lost 3 bases to trimming and J lost 9 bases, with 11 bases between them. Study conclusions and caveats: Contamination of FACS-sorted repertoires by abundant clonotypes from the bulk population could occur.

Via MiXCR, TCRdb re-called the 5' RACE reads, giving one row per CDR3 protein. The sample has about 550,000 distinct CDR3 sequences; roughly a fifth are singletons. The material sequenced was PBMCs, taken 15 days after the yellow fever booster vaccination. The chain couples TRBV18 to TRBJ1-2; D is unresolved. The TCR was taken from a man between 25 and 39 years old who received the YFV17D yellow fever vaccine. The CDR3 DNA reads as TGTGCCAGCTCACCGGCAGAGGGTAGCTACACCTTC. Its translation: CASSPAEGSYTF.